The T cell receptor beta chain described here comes from a study of blood T cell repertoires in COVID-19. In the study overall: COVID-19 samples collected from the United States, Italy and Spain covered acute and convalescent phases. T cells, B-cell-depleted T cells, or PBMCs provided the cDNA or gDNA that served as material.

This clone has only one observation. One junction end does not reproduce the germline sequence, and a read error may be involved. Germline loops: CDR1 SSHAT, CDR2 FNYEAQ (reference sequence). The CDR3 runs 15 residues. Original analysis: By means of reference gene primer amplification, nucleated cell counts were estimated. Assay used: immunoSEQ multiplex PCR; TCRdb lists only in-frame clones, some missing. The V and J calls and clone size are taken from that table; D and trimming were inferred from the DNA. The repertoire holds about 140,000 clones, with about 83% as singletons. Sequencing input: peripheral blood. The rearrangement joins TRBV7-7 to TRBJ2-5; perhaps TRBD2 as D (6 bases). This clonotype was obtained from a human donor in a cohort sampled during active COVID-19. The CDR3, as DNA: TGTGCTAGCAGCTTAGGTCCGACTAGTCGAGAGACCCAGTACTTC. Protein sequence: CASSLGPTSRETQYF.